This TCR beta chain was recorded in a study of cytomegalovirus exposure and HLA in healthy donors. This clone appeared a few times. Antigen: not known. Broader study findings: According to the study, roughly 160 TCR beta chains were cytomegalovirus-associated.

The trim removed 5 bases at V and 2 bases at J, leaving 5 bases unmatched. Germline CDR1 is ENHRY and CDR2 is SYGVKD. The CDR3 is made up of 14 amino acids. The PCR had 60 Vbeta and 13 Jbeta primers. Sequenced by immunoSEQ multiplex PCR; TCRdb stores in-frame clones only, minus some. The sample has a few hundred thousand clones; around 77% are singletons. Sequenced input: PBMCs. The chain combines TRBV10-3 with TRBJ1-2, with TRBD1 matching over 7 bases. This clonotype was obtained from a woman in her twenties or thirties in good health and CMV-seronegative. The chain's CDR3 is CAISTTGENYGYTF. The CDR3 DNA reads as TGTGCCATCAGTACCACAGGGGAAAACTATGGCTACACCTTC.